Listed below are T cell receptor beta chains from one sample, sequenced in a study of T cell changes during pregnancy in multiple sclerosis. Clones were read by immunoSEQ multiplex PCR, and TCRdb kept only the in-frame ones, dropping some. The sample carries about 110,000 clones, about 94% recorded once. Sample: peripheral blood, taken in the third trimester of pregnancy. The receptor source for this set is a female donor with multiple sclerosis, enrolled in a pregnancy study. CDR3s include the opening cysteine and the closing phenylalanine or tryptophan. D genes are given only for firm matches. Clone size appears in some rows only: once, few, many, or a class for an expanded clone.

size	D	V	J	CDR3	DNA
-	TRBD2	TRBV5-1	TRBJ2-1	CASRSSGSIHNEQFF	TGCGCCAGCAGATCTAGCGGGAGCATCCACAATGAGCAGTTCTTC
-	TRBD2	TRBV19	TRBJ2-1	CASSPRRWEGWYNEQFF	TGTGCCAGTAGTCCTAGAAGGTGGGAGGGCTGGTACAATGAGCAGTTCTTC
once	-	TRBV7-6	TRBJ2-3	CASSLSGPSTDTQYF	TGTGCCAGCAGCTTGAGCGGGCCCAGCACAGATACGCAGTATTTT
few	TRBD1	TRBV29-1	TRBJ1-2	CSVAPSGQGEVGYGYTF	TGCAGCGTTGCTCCCTCGGGACAGGGGGAAGTTGGCTATGGCTACACCTTC
-	TRBD1	TRBV7-2	TRBJ2-5	CASSLNGQGQETQYF	TGTGCCAGCAGCTTGAACGGACAGGGCCAAGAGACCCAGTACTTC
-	TRBD1	TRBV6-5	TRBJ1-5	CASSLDRDQPQHF	TGTGCCAGCAGTTTGGACAGGGATCAGCCCCAGCATTTT
-	TRBD2	TRBV6-4	TRBJ2-3	CASSDSGTRGDTQYF	TGTGCCAGCAGTGACTCTGGGACTAGGGGAGATACGCAGTATTTT
-	-	TRBV10-3	TRBJ2-1	CAISGVAASGDEQFF	TGTGCCATCAGTGGAGTAGCGGCCTCCGGGGATGAGCAGTTCTTC
-	-	TRBV29-1	TRBJ1-1	CSAWDLNTEAFF	TGCAGCGCCTGGGACTTGAACACTGAAGCTTTCTTT
-	TRBD2	TRBV2	TRBJ2-7	CASRMTGGSYEQYF	TGTGCCAGCAGGATGACGGGCGGGAGCTACGAGCAGTACTTC
-	-	TRBV5-1	TRBJ2-1	CASSLASYNEQFF	TGCGCCAGCAGCTTGGCTTCCTACAATGAGCAGTTCTTC
-	TRBD1	TRBV2	TRBJ1-3	CASSDRGTVSGNTIYF	TGTGCCAGCAGCGACAGGGGGACCGTCTCTGGAAACACCATATATTTT
-	TRBD1	TRBV18	TRBJ1-1	CASSPGQGGENTEAFF	TGTGCCAGCTCACCCGGACAGGGAGGGGAGAACACTGAAGCTTTCTTT
-	TRBD2	TRBV7-3	TRBJ2-2	CASSHFPTSGRGGELFF	TGTGCCAGCAGCCATTTTCCGACTAGCGGGAGGGGCGGGGAGCTGTTTTTT
-	TRBD2	TRBV11-2	TRBJ2-4	CASTLGLAGLNIQYF	TGTGCCAGCACCTTAGGACTAGCGGGGTTAAACATTCAGTACTTC
-	-	TRBV21-1	TRBJ2-7	CASTIGTLSSYEQYF	TGTGCCAGCACCATCGGGACTCTTAGCTCCTACGAGCAGTACTTC
-	TRBD2	TRBV15	TRBJ2-3	CATSPRLAHSTDTQYF	TGTGCCACCAGCCCTCGACTAGCGCATAGCACAGATACGCAGTATTTT
-	-	TRBV27	TRBJ2-5	CASSTSLAGQETQYF	TGTGCCAGCAGTACCTCTTTGGCAGGCCAAGAGACCCAGTACTTC
-	-	TRBV6-1	TRBJ2-7	CASSQGRGIYEQYF	TGTGCCAGCAGCCAGGGACGGGGGATCTACGAGCAGTACTTC
-	TRBD2	TRBV5-1	TRBJ2-7	CASSLTSGGGYEQYF	TGCGCCAGCAGCTTGACTAGCGGGGGTGGATACGAGCAGTACTTC
-	-	TRBV6-1	TRBJ1-1	CADGERGSTEAFF	TGTGCCGATGGGGAGCGGGGGAGCACTGAAGCTTTCTTT
-	-	TRBV7-8	TRBJ1-3	CASSPGVGNTIYF	TGTGCCAGCAGCCCAGGTGTTGGAAACACCATATATTTT